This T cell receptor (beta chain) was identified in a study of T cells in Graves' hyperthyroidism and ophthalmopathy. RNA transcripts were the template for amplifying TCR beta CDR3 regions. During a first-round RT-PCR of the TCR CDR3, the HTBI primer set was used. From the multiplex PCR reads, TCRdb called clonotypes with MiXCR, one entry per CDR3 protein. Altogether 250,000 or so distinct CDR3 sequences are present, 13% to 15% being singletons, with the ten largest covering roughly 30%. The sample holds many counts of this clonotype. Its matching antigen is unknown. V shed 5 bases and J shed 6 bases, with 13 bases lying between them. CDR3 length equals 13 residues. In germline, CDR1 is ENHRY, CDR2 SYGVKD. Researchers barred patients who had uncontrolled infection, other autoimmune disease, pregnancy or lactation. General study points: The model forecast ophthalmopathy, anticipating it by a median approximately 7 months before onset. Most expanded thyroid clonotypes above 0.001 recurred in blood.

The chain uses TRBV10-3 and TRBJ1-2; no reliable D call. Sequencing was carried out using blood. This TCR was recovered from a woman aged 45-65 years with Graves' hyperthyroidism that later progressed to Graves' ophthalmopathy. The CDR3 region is CAISREDQDGYTF. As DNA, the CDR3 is TGTGCCATCAGTCGAGAGGACCAGGATGGCTACACCTTC.